This entry lists 30 T cell receptor beta chains sequenced from one sample in a study of patients and donors after allogeneic stem cell transplantation. TCRdb fed the RT-PCR reads into MiXCR, producing one record per CDR3 protein. The sample has about a million distinct CDR3 sequences, about a sixth seen once. The material sequenced was blood, either unsorted or a sorted T cell fraction (not recorded which). Source of these receptors: a human donor who was either an allogeneic HSCT recipient or a stem cell or donor lymphocyte infusion donor (not recorded which). It is not recorded whose cells these are; they may come from a transplant donor.

This sequence joins TRBV11-3 and TRBJ2-5; D may be TRBD2 (6 bases). Germline CDR1 SGHNT, CDR2 YENEEA. The V and J ends lost 5 bases and 5 bases respectively, with 15 bases between them. CDR3 length: 14 amino acids. The CDR3 DNA reads TGTGCCAGCAGCGACTCCGGGGGTAGGGAGACCCAGTACTTC. Residues: CASSDSGGRETQYF.

This clonotype has a handful of counts. The genes are TRBV5-1 and TRBJ1-1, with 7 nucleotides matching TRBD1. This CDR3 comprises 15 residues. The germline V gene encodes CDR1 SGHRS and CDR2 YFSETQ. Germline trimming cut 2 bases from V and 4 bases from J; bases unmatched to any gene: 8. This CDR3 reads CASSLRGRDGTEAFF. CDR3 DNA: TGCGCCAGCAGCTTAAGGGGGCGTGACGGCACTGAAGCTTTCTTT.

This clonotype was observed a handful of times. This chain links TRBV24-1 with TRBJ1-2; D is ambiguous. Deletions cut 12 bases from V and 2 bases from J, with 9 bases between. CDR3 length equals 11 residues. CDR1 KGHDR and CDR2 SFDVKD come from the germline V gene. Here the CDR3 DNA reads TGTGCCCCCTGGCTCAACTATGGCTACACCTTC. It translates to CAPWLNYGYTF.

This clonotype was seen repeatedly, ten times or more. The V gene is TRBV12-3 or TRBV12-4, the J gene TRBJ1-2, with D hard to call. The CDR3 is 13 residues long. The V gene lost 1 base and the J gene lost 4 bases, with 7 bases spanning the gap. The CDR3 sequence is CASSLGLTYGYTF. The CDR3 DNA is TGTGCCAGCAGTTTAGGACTGACCTATGGCTACACCTTC.

V and J are TRBV12-3 or TRBV12-4 and TRBJ1-4; 10 bases align to TRBD1. The CDR3 length is 16 residues. V trimming: 1 base; J trimming: 10 bases; junction bases outside the gene matches: 9. The CDR3 loop is CASSLDGTGESGKLFF. CDR3 DNA: TGTGCCAGCAGTTTAGATGGGACAGGGGAATCCGGAAAACTGTTTTTT.

This chain connects TRBV3-1 to TRBJ2-7; no definite D call. CDR1 is LGHDT and CDR2 is YNNKEL in the germline V gene (reference sequence). Trimming stripped 4 bases from V and 7 bases from J, with 11 bases between. The CDR3 loop spans 12 amino acids. The CDR3 DNA reads as TGTGCCAGCAGCCGAGTCCACGGGGAGCAGTACTTC. Translating it yields CASSRVHGEQYF.

This clonotype was seen ten or more times. This chain uses TRBV12-3 or TRBV12-4 with TRBJ1-2; 7 bases map to TRBD1. This CDR3 contains 13 residues. J was trimmed by 7 bases and V by 3 bases; bases with no gene match: 5. The CDR3 nucleotides read TGTGCCAGCAGTTTGTCAGGGGGTGGTGGCTACACCTTC. Translated, it gives CASSLSGGGGYTF.

The gene calls are TRBV12-3 or TRBV12-4 and TRBJ1-1; D call uncertain. This CDR3 has 13 residues. The V end was cut by 4 bases, the J end by 1 base, with 7 bases between. For the CDR3, the DNA is TGTGCCAGCAGTTCTCGGTCGAACACTGAAGCTTTCTTT. The encoded protein is CASSSRSNTEAFF.

This chain joins TRBV12-3 or TRBV12-4 and TRBJ2-2; 9 nucleotides line up with TRBD1. The CDR3 runs 15 residues. The V and J ends lost 7 bases and 4 bases, in that order; junction bases with no gene match: 7. CDR3 protein: CASTRDRVGTGELFF. CDR3 nucleotide sequence: TGTGCCAGCACCCGGGACAGGGTTGGCACCGGGGAGCTGTTTTTT.

This clonotype has just a few counts. The chain combines TRBV20-1 with TRBJ2-5; D not certain. CDR1 is DFQATT, CDR2 SNEGSKA, per germline (reference sequence). CDR3 length equals 13 residues. With 2 bases removed from V and 1 base from J, the gap between germline ends came to 8 bases. In DNA, the CDR3 is TGCAGTGCTAGACGGTGGACCCAAGAGACCCAGTACTTC. Amino acids: CSARRWTQETQYF.

This clonotype was counted a few times. The chain is built from TRBV6-2 or TRBV6-3 and TRBJ1-5; 8 nucleotides align to TRBD1. This CDR3 is built from 13 residues. Trimming at V came to 8 bases and at J to 4 bases, leaving 4 bases not matched to a gene. CDR1 and CDR2 from the germline V gene are MNHEY and SVGEGT. The CDR3 loop reads CASGRQGNQPQHF. Here the CDR3 DNA reads TGTGCCAGCGGACGACAGGGGAATCAGCCCCAGCATTTT.

This clonotype came up a few times. The chain links TRBV28 to TRBJ2-7, with 7 bases fitting TRBD2. Looked up from germline, CDR1 is MDHEN and CDR2 is SYDVKM. The V gene end was trimmed by 1 base and the J gene end by 1 base; junction bases not matched to a gene: 7. This CDR3 has 16 amino acids. The CDR3 is CASSLSGGSASYEQYF. In DNA form, the CDR3 reads TGTGCCAGCAGTTTATCGGGAGGTTCCGCATCCTACGAGCAGTACTTC.

This clonotype occurred a few times. The rearrangement joins TRBV7-9 to TRBJ1-2; D might be TRBD1 (5 bases). The V gene lost 3 bases and the J gene lost 7 bases, with 12 bases spanning the gap. CDR1 is SEHNR and CDR2 is FQNEAQ in the germline V gene (reference sequence). The CDR3 is made up of 13 amino acids. Here the CDR3 DNA reads TGTGCCAGCAGCTTCTTATCCGGGGCTGGCTACACCTTC. It translates to CASSFLSGAGYTF.

This sequence joins TRBV5-5 and TRBJ1-5; 9 nucleotides align to TRBD1. The germline gives CDR1 SGHKS, CDR2 YYEKEE (reference sequence). This CDR3 region has 15 residues. With 3 bases clipped from V and 4 bases from J, the junction kept 5 bases outside the gene matches. The CDR3: CASSWGQGMNQPQHF. The CDR3 DNA reads TGTGCCAGCAGCTGGGGACAGGGAATGAATCAGCCCCAGCATTTT.

This clonotype showed up just a few times. In nucleotides, the CDR3 is TGTGCCACCAGCAGAGATAGGATTCTAGCCCTTAACACTGAAGCTTTCTTT. Residues: CATSRDRILALNTEAFF. The V gene is TRBV15, the J gene TRBJ1-1; D remains unclear. This CDR3 has 17 residues. The V end lost 0 bases, the J end lost 2 bases, and 16 bases lay between the germline ends. Germline assignment: CDR1 LNHNV and CDR2 YYDKDF (reference sequence).

The chain couples TRBV10-3 to TRBJ1-2; tentative D call: TRBD1 (6 bases). This CDR3 contains 13 residues. Germline V CDR1 and CDR2: ENHRY, SYGVKD. Trimming stripped 7 bases from V and 1 base from J, with 10 bases between. CDR3 DNA sequence: TGTGCCATCACAGGGGTTAATAACTATGGCTACACCTTC. This sequence encodes CAITGVNNYGYTF.

This clonotype was detected a few times. The rearrangement joins TRBV5-1 to TRBJ2-5; the D is unclear. The V end lost 0 bases, the J end lost 5 bases, and 17 bases lay between the germline ends. The length of the CDR3 is 16 residues. Germline CDR1 SGHRS, CDR2 YFSETQ. CDR3 region: CASSLDPSMQRETQYF. The CDR3 DNA sequence: TGCGCCAGCAGCTTGGACCCCAGCATGCAAAGGGAGACCCAGTACTTC.

V usage is TRBV3-1 and J usage is TRBJ2-1; D call uncertain. In germline, CDR1 is LGHDT, CDR2 YNNKEL (reference sequence). CDR3 size: 12 residues. Trimming left V 1 base short and J 7 bases short, with 5 bases between. The CDR3 DNA reads as TGTGCCAGCAGCCAAGGTGCGAATGAGCAGTTCTTC. Its translation: CASSQGANEQFF.

This clonotype has a single count. V usage is TRBV2 and J usage is TRBJ2-3; no definite D call. Germline CDR1 reads SNHLY; CDR2 reads FYNNEI. The CDR3 runs to 16 residues. The germline V and J ends were trimmed by 3 bases and 4 bases, with 17 bases remaining between them. The DNA of the CDR3 is TGTGCCAGCAGTGAGGAGAACAGACATGGCCCAGATACGCAGTATTTT. Amino acids: CASSEENRHGPDTQYF.

The table lists this clonotype with a few counts. The chain links TRBV6-5 to TRBJ2-7; 9 bases are a match to TRBD1. This CDR3 comprises 13 residues. V lost 4 bases and J lost 5; bases outside the gene matches: 3. Germline V gives CDR1 MNHEY, CDR2 SVGAGI. In DNA form, the CDR3 reads TGTGCCAGCAGTTCGGGACAGGGTAACGAGCAGTACTTC. Encoded protein: CASSSGQGNEQYF.

This clonotype was recorded a few times. The V gene is TRBV12-3 or TRBV12-4, the J gene TRBJ2-7, with TRBD2 as a possible D gene (7 bases). This CDR3 has 16 residues. Trimming removed 10 bases from V and 2 bases from J, with 24 bases in between. DNA for the CDR3: TGTGCCACCAGCACTACGTTCGGGGGGCCTGCCTACGAGCAGTACTTC. Protein sequence: CATSTTFGGPAYEQYF.

This clonotype was recorded a few times. This chain uses TRBV10-3 with TRBJ1-6; no reliable D call. This CDR3 has 16 residues. In germline, CDR1 is ENHRY, CDR2 SYGVKD. Trimming took 4 bases from V and 8 from J, leaving 18 bases between them. This CDR3 is CAISVDESKWDSPLHF. In DNA form, the CDR3 reads TGTGCCATCAGTGTCGATGAGTCTAAGTGGGATTCACCCCTCCACTTT.

This chain uses TRBV5-6 with TRBJ1-4; D gene ambiguous. The germline V gene encodes CDR1 SGHDT and CDR2 YYEEEE. Trimming stripped 2 bases from V and 1 base from J, with 9 bases between. CDR3 length: 15 residues. DNA of the CDR3: TGTGCCAGCAGCTTATCAGGTGGAACTAATGAAAAACTGTTTTTT. Translated: CASSLSGGTNEKLFF.

The rearrangement uses TRBV4-1 and TRBJ1-2, with D tentatively TRBD1 (5 bases). V shed 4 bases and J shed 6 bases, with 12 bases lying between them. Per germline, CDR1 MGHRA and CDR2 YSYEKL. The CDR3 spans 13 residues. CDR3 loop: CASSRDPGHGYTF. In DNA form, the CDR3 reads TGCGCCAGCAGCCGGGACCCAGGACATGGCTACACCTTC.

V usage is TRBV4-2 and J usage is TRBJ2-7; 8 nucleotides line up with TRBD2. The J segment lost 1 base and the V segment lost 7 bases, leaving 15 bases of the junction unmatched. The V gene's germline CDR1 is LGHNA and CDR2 YNFKEQ. The CDR3 length is 17 residues. The CDR3 nucleotides read TGTGCCAGCACGCTTCAGGGTAGCGGGACCGTATCCTACGAGCAGTACTTC. Its protein is CASTLQGSGTVSYEQYF.

The rearrangement uses TRBV5-1 and TRBJ1-5; weak D call: TRBD1 (5 bases). From germline, CDR1 is SGHRS and CDR2 YFSETQ. This CDR3 contains 15 residues. Trimming stripped 0 bases from V and 2 bases from J, with 9 bases between. CDR3 in amino acids: CASSLVAGGNQPQHF. As DNA, the CDR3 is TGCGCCAGCAGCTTGGTAGCGGGGGGCAATCAGCCCCAGCATTTT.

The chain uses TRBV19 and TRBJ1-1, with D perhaps matching TRBD1 (5 bases). With 8 bases removed from V and 3 bases from J, the gap between germline ends came to 19 bases. Germline V lookup: CDR1 LNHDA, CDR2 SQIVND (reference sequence). The CDR3 spans 15 residues. The CDR3 reads CASRPLGTGDTEAFF. For the CDR3, the DNA is TGTGCCAGTCGGCCATTGGGGACCGGGGACACTGAAGCTTTCTTT.

This clonotype has just a few counts. The chain combines TRBV7-8 with TRBJ2-2; possibly TRBD1 for D (5 bases). The CDR3 runs 14 residues. Trimming cost V 5 bases and J 6 bases, with 13 bases left between them. Germline V lookup: CDR1 SGHVS, CDR2 FQNEAQ. The CDR3 here is CASSPYQGPGELFF. In DNA form, the CDR3 reads TGTGCCAGCAGCCCTTACCAGGGTCCCGGGGAGCTGTTTTTT.

The rearrangement joins TRBV29-1 to TRBJ1-1, with 11 bases matching TRBD1. V gave up 7 bases and J gave up 4 bases; unmatched junction bases: 5. Germline V gives CDR1 SQVTM, CDR2 ANQGSEA. The CDR3 runs 13 residues. The CDR3 region has the DNA TGCAGCGGCGGGACAGGGGGGGGCACTGAAGCTTTCTTT. Translated: CSGGTGGGTEAFF.

This clonotype was found a few times. The J gene is TRBJ2-7, the V gene TRBV29-1, with D unresolved. The CDR3 has 13 amino acids. Trimming cost V 0 bases and J 1 base, with 7 bases left between them. CDR1 and CDR2 from the germline V gene are SQVTM and ANQGSEA. The CDR3 reads CSVEDTASYEQYF. The CDR3 DNA reads TGCAGCGTTGAAGACACAGCTTCCTACGAGCAGTACTTC.